This T cell receptor beta chain was sequenced for a study of radiation and T cells in renal cell carcinoma. Treatment given: 15 Gy SBRT to primary tumor, nephrectomy 4 weeks later. The repertoire was sequenced with immunoSEQ multiplex PCR; TCRdb's copy has only in-frame clones and lacks some. Among fewer than 25,000 clones listed, 40% to 55% were seen once. This clone showed up just a few times. The sample here was tumor tissue, taken from a patient whose treatment included radiotherapy and nephrectomy. This sequence originates from a woman aged 50 to 60 with renal cell carcinoma.

The CDR3 here is CASSTRTGGRHEQYF. The CDR3 DNA follows: TGTGCCAGCAGTACGCGGACAGGGGGTCGACACGAGCAGTACTTC. The chain is built from TRBV6-5 and TRBJ2-7; 10 bases align to TRBD1. The CDR3 extends over 15 amino acids. The V and J ends lost 5 bases and 5 bases, in that order; junction bases with no gene match: 9. The germline CDR1 and CDR2 sequences are MNHEY and SVGAGI.